This TCR beta chain originates from a study of technical replicates of blood from a few donors. The data were produced by immunoSEQ multiplex PCR, yet TCRdb's version contains in-frame clones alone and is incomplete. Of more than 55,000 clones detected, roughly nine tenths appear once; the ten largest clones hold under 0.5%. The length of the CDR3 is 15 residues. J was trimmed by 5 bases and V by 5 bases; bases with no gene match: 6. From germline, CDR1 is WNHNN and CDR2 SYGVQD (reference sequence). The sequenced sample consisted of T cells isolated from PBMCs. This TCR derives from a human donor in good health. The chain uses TRBV10-1 and TRBJ2-1, with 10 bases fitting TRBD2. The DNA for the CDR3 is TGCGCCAGCAGTCCCGAGCGGGAGGGAAACAATGAGCAGTTCTTC. It encodes CASSPEREGNNEQFF.